Listed below are T cell receptor beta chains from one sample, sequenced in a study of blood T cell repertoires in COVID-19. Here immunoSEQ multiplex PCR was the method, and the copy in TCRdb shows in-frame clones only, minus some. The profile shows under 130,000 clones, around four fifths of them singletons. The specimen was peripheral blood. Receptors were obtained from a human donor in a cohort sampled during active COVID-19. Both conserved end residues are part of each CDR3. D genes are given only for firm matches. Size is omitted from some rows. Given values are once, few, many or a class for expanded clones.

d_gene,j_gene,v_gene,abundance,CDR3aa,CDR3nt
.,TRBJ2-3,TRBV27,.,CASSWAGRFYTQYF,TGTGCCAGCAGTTGGGCGGGGCGGTTTTATACGCAGTATTTT
.,TRBJ2-7,TRBV15,.,CATSREGGGEQYF,TGTGCCACCAGCAGAGAGGGAGGGGGCGAGCAGTACTTC
.,TRBJ1-1,TRBV7-2,.,CASSPPRGAGAEAFF,TGTGCCAGCAGCCCACCGCGGGGGGCTGGGGCTGAAGCTTTCTTT
TRBD1,TRBJ2-5,TRBV10-1,.,CASSDSASGTGPETQYF,TGCGCCAGCAGTGATAGCGCCTCCGGGACAGGGCCAGAGACCCAGTACTTC
TRBD1,TRBJ1-4,TRBV9,.,CASSGTGAPREKLFF,TGTGCCAGCAGCGGGACAGGGGCCCCCCGGGAAAAACTGTTTTTT
TRBD1,TRBJ2-7,TRBV15,.,CATSGDRGSFEQYF,TGTGCCACCAGCGGAGACAGGGGATCTTTTGAGCAGTACTTC
.,TRBJ1-4,TRBV25-1,.,CASSEIHPTNEKLFF,TGTGCCAGCAGTGAAATACACCCAACTAATGAAAAACTGTTTTTT
.,TRBJ1-2,TRBV5-1,.,CASSLEEGKNGYTF,TGCGCCAGCAGCTTAGAGGAGGGAAAGAACGGCTACACCTTC
TRBD1,TRBJ2-5,TRBV9,.,CASSVGQGNQETQYF,TGTGCCAGCAGCGTAGGACAGGGGAACCAAGAGACCCAGTACTTC
.,TRBJ2-3,TRBV20-1,.,CSASSQRQVGADTQYF,TGCAGTGCTAGTTCCCAGCGACAGGTCGGGGCGGATACGCAGTATTTT
TRBD1,TRBJ1-1,TRBV5-6,.,CASSEGPGQGMRNTEAFF,TGTGCCAGCAGCGAAGGCCCGGGACAGGGGATGAGAAACACTGAAGCTTTCTTT
.,TRBJ1-2,TRBV5-1,.,CASSHGLDGYTF,TGCGCCAGCAGCCACGGACTCGACGGCTACACCTTC
.,TRBJ2-7,TRBV5-5,.,CASSLEVASVGEQYF,TGTGCCAGCAGCTTGGAGGTAGCTTCCGTCGGGGAGCAGTACTTC
.,TRBJ1-2,TRBV4-1,.,CASSQFSRQGFNYGYTF,TGCGCCAGCAGCCAATTCAGCCGGCAGGGCTTCAACTATGGCTACACCTTC
TRBD1,TRBJ1-2,TRBV20-1,.,CSASLDRSNYGYTF,TGCAGTGCTAGTTTGGACAGGAGTAACTATGGCTACACCTTC
.,TRBJ2-3,TRBV24-1,.,CATSPTFANTQYF,TGTGCCACCAGCCCCACGTTCGCGAATACGCAGTATTTT
TRBD1,TRBJ1-1,TRBV5-1,.,CASSRGTARWTEAFF,TGCGCCAGCAGCCGCGGGACAGCGAGGTGGACTGAAGCTTTCTTT
.,TRBJ1-2,TRBV19,.,CASSIEGALNYGYTF,TGTGCCAGTAGTATAGAGGGGGCGCTTAACTATGGCTACACCTTC
TRBD1,TRBJ1-1,TRBV20-1,.,CSASSAPGTGIHTEAFF,TGCAGTGCTAGTTCAGCCCCCGGGACAGGGATACACACTGAAGCTTTCTTT
TRBD1,TRBJ1-1,TRBV5-1,.,CASSLDGTANTEAFF,TGCGCCAGCAGCTTGGACGGGACAGCGAACACTGAAGCTTTCTTT
.,TRBJ2-5,TRBV12-3/TRBV12-4,.,CASSLIQETQYF,TGTGCCAGCTCACTGATCCAAGAGACCCAGTACTTC
.,TRBJ2-1,TRBV6-5,.,CASSTGMGEQFF,TGTGCCAGCAGTACAGGGATGGGTGAGCAGTTCTTC
.,TRBJ1-5,TRBV20-1,.,CSASIWGDSNQPQHF,TGCAGTGCTAGTATTTGGGGAGATAGCAATCAGCCCCAGCATTTT
.,TRBJ2-2,TRBV7-8,.,CASRLRGTLFGELFF,TGTGCCAGCAGACTGAGGGGGACCCTCTTCGGGGAGCTGTTTTTT
.,TRBJ1-1,TRBV18,.,CASSPGGGAVTEAFF,TGTGCCAGCTCTCCGGGTGGGGGGGCCGTCACTGAAGCTTTCTTT
.,TRBJ1-1,TRBV7-2,few,CASSPRGGEAFF,TGTGCCAGCAGCCCAAGGGGGGGAGAAGCTTTCTTT
TRBD2,TRBJ2-5,TRBV4-2,.,CASSQTGEGETQYF,TGTGCCAGCAGCCAAACGGGGGAGGGAGAGACCCAGTACTTC
.,TRBJ1-2,TRBV6-5,.,CASSPRGDPFGGYTF,TGTGCCAGCAGTCCCAGGGGCGATCCCTTCGGTGGCTACACCTTC
.,TRBJ1-3,TRBV19,.,CASSIWQDSGNTIYF,TGTGCCAGTAGTATTTGGCAGGACTCTGGAAACACCATATATTTT
.,TRBJ2-1,TRBV5-6,.,CASGTSFYEQFF,TGTGCCAGCGGGACTTCTTTCTATGAGCAGTTCTTC
.,TRBJ2-5,TRBV6-5,.,CASRKGSGTQYF,TGTGCCAGCCGAAAAGGCTCGGGGACCCAGTACTTC
.,TRBJ2-3,TRBV7-9,.,CASSPPSTDTQYF,TGTGCCAGCAGTCCCCCGAGCACAGATACGCAGTATTTT
TRBD1,TRBJ1-6,TRBV19,.,CASSERGLYNSPLHF,TGTGCCAGTAGCGAAAGGGGGCTTTATAATTCACCCCTCCACTTT
TRBD1,TRBJ1-6,TRBV7-6,once,CASSARVGTAPSPLHF,TGTGCCAGCAGCGCGCGCGTAGGGACAGCCCCCTCACCCCTCCACTTT
.,TRBJ1-1,TRBV3-1/TRBV3-2,.,CASSQVGGDTEAFF,TGTGCCAGCAGCCAAGTGGGGGGGGACACTGAAGCTTTCTTT
TRBD1,TRBJ1-1,TRBV4-3,.,CASSRSGQGAHTEAFF,TGCGCCAGCAGCCGATCGGGACAGGGGGCACACACTGAAGCTTTCTTT
TRBD2,TRBJ2-1,TRBV7-2,.,CASSLGLAGGHEQFF,TGTGCCAGCAGCTTAGGACTAGCGGGGGGCCATGAGCAGTTCTTC
.,TRBJ1-2,TRBV5-6,.,CASSESGSPLMNYGYTF,TGTGCCAGCAGTGAATCGGGATCACCTTTAATGAACTATGGCTACACCTTC
.,TRBJ1-2,TRBV27,.,CASSLEGRRGYTF,TGTGCCAGCAGTTTAGAGGGTCGGCGTGGCTACACCTTC
.,TRBJ1-1,TRBV2,.,CASSVGANTEAFF,TGTGCCAGCAGTGTGGGCGCGAACACTGAAGCTTTCTTT
.,TRBJ1-1,TRBV19,.,CASSMQGRANTEAFF,TGTGCCAGTAGTATGCAGGGGCGAGCGAACACTGAAGCTTTCTTT
TRBD2,TRBJ2-3,TRBV5-1,.,CASSMTSGGSTDTQYF,TGCGCCAGCAGCATGACTAGCGGGGGGAGCACAGATACGCAGTATTTT
.,TRBJ2-2,TRBV5-6,.,CASSSVRQSYTGELFF,TGTGCCAGCAGCTCTGTGAGGCAATCCTACACCGGGGAGCTGTTTTTT
TRBD2,TRBJ2-7,TRBV7-3,.,CASSLGGGTYEQYF,TGTGCCAGCAGCTTAGGCGGGGGGACGTACGAGCAGTACTTC
.,TRBJ2-5,TRBV5-6,.,CASSAKETQYF,TGTGCCAGCAGCGCTAAAGAGACCCAGTACTTC
TRBD1,TRBJ1-5,TRBV27,.,CASRRTKQGTGQPQHF,TGTGCCAGCAGACGAACCAAACAGGGGACGGGTCAGCCCCAGCATTTT
.,TRBJ1-2,TRBV6-5,.,CASRTKGVGYGYTF,TGTGCCAGCAGGACCAAGGGGGTAGGCTATGGCTACACCTTC
TRBD1,TRBJ1-4,TRBV9,.,CASSRGQGGNEKLFF,TGTGCCAGCAGCAGGGGACAGGGCGGGAATGAAAAACTGTTTTTT
.,TRBJ2-5,TRBV19,.,CASGRETQYF,TGTGCCAGTGGCAGAGAGACCCAGTACTTC
.,TRBJ2-1,TRBV29-1,.,CSVDRQGASYNEQFF,TGCAGCGTTGATAGGCAGGGTGCATCCTACAATGAGCAGTTCTTC
.,TRBJ1-2,TRBV4-1,.,CASSQVRGAVGYTF,TGCGCCAGCAGCCAAGTTCGCGGGGCGGTCGGCTACACCTTC
TRBD1,TRBJ1-4,TRBV5-4,.,CASSLQTGGAYEKLFF,TGTGCCAGCAGCTTACAAACAGGGGGCGCCTATGAAAAACTGTTTTTT